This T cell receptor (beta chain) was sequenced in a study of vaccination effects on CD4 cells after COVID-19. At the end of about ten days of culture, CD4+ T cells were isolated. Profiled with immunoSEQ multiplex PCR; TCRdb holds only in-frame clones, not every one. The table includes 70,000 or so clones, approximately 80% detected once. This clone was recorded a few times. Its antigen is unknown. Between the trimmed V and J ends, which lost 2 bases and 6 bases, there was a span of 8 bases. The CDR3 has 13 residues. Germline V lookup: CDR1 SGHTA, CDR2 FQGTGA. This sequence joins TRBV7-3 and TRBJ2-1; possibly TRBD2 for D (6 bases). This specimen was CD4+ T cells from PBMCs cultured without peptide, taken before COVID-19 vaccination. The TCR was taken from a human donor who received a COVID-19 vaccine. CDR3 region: CASSLFSGNEQFF. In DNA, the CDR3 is TGTGCCAGCAGCTTATTTAGCGGCAATGAGCAGTTCTTC.